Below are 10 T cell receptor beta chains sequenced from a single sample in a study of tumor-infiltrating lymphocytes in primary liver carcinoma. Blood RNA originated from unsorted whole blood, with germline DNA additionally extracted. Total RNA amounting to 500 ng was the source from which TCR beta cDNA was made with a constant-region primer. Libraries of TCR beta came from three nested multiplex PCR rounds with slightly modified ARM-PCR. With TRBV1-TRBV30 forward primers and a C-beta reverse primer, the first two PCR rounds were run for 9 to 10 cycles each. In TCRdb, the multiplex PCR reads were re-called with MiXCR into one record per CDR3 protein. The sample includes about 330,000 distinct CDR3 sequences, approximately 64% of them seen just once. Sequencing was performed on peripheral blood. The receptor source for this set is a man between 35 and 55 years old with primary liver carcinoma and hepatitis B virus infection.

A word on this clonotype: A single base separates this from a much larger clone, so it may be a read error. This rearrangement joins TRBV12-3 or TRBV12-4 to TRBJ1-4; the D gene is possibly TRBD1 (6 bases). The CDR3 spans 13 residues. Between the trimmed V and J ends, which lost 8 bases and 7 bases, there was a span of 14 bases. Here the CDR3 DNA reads TGTGCCAGCCAGGGGATTTTGGTTGAAAAACTGTTTTTT. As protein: CASQGILVEKLFF.

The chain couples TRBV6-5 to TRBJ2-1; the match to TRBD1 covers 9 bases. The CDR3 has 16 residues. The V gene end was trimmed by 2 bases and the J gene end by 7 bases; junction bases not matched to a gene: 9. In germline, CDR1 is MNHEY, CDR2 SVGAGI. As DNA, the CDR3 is TGTGCCAGCAGTTACAGCGAAGGGACAGGGCTAAATGAGCAGTTCTTC. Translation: CASSYSEGTGLNEQFF.

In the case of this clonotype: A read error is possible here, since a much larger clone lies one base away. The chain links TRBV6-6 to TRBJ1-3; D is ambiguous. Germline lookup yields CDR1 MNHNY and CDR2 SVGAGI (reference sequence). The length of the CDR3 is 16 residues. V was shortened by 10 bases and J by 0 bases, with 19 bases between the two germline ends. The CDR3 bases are TGTGCCAACAGCGACCGACGGCTGAGCTCTGGAAACACCATATATTTT. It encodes CANSDRRLSSGNTIYF.

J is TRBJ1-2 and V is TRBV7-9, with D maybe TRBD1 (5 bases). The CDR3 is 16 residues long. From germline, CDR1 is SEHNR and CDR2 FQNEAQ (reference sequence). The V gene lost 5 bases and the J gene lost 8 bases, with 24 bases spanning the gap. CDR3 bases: TGTGCCAGCAGCGGAATCAGGGTGTCGGGGGTGGGAGGCTACACCTTC. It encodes CASSGIRVSGVGGYTF.

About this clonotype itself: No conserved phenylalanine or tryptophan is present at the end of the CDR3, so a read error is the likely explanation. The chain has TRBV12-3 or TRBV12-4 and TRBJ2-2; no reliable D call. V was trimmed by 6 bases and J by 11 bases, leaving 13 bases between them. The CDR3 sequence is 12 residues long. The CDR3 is CASSLTRGELFY. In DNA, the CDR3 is TGTGCCAGCAGCTTGACCCGAGGTGAGCTGTTTTAT.

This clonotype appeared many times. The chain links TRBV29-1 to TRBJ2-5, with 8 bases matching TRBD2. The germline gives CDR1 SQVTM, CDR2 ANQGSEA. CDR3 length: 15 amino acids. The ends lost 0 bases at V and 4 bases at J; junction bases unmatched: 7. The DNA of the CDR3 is TGCAGCGTTGAAGATCTAAGCGGGAGTTTAGAGACCCAGTACTTC. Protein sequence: CSVEDLSGSLETQYF. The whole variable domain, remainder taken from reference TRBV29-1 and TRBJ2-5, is SAVISQKPSRDICQRGTSLTIQCQVDSQVTMMFWYRQQPGQSLTLIATANQGSEATYESGFVIDKFPISRPNLTFSTLTVSNMSPEDSSIYLCSVEDLSGSLETQYFGPGTRLLVL.

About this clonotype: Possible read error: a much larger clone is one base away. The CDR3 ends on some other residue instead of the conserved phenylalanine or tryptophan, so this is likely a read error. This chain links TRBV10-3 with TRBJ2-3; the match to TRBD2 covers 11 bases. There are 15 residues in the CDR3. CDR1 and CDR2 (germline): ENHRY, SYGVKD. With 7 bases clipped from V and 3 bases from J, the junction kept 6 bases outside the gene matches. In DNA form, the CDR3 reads TGTGCCATCACCACTAGCGGGAGTGGTACAGATACGCAGTATTCT. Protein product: CAITTSGSGTDTQYS.

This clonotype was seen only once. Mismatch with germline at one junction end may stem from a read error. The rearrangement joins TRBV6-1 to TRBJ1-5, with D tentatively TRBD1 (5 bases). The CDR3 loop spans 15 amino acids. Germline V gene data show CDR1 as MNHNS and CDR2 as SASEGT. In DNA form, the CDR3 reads TGTGCCAGCAGTGAACGGCAGGGTGGCCATCAGCCTCAGCATTTT. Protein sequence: CASSERQGGHQPQHF.

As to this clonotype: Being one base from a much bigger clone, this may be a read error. CDR3 in amino acids: CSVREDRNQPQHF. The CDR3 DNA sequence: TGCAGCGTTCGGGAGGACAGGAATCAGCCCCAGCATTTT. The V call is TRBV29-1, the J call TRBJ1-5, with 7 positions matching TRBD1. This CDR3 has 13 amino acids. V lost 5 bases to trimming and J lost 4 bases; unmatched junction nucleotides: 5. Germline lookup yields CDR1 SQVTM and CDR2 ANQGSEA.

In DNA, the CDR3 is TGCGCCAGCAGCTTAAGTCAGGGGGCAAACATTCAGTACTTC. Amino acid sequence: CASSLSQGANIQYF. The V and J genes are TRBV5-1 and TRBJ2-4; 8 bases are a match to TRBD1. The germline V gene encodes CDR1 SGHRS and CDR2 YFSETQ. The V segment lost 2 bases and the J segment 6 bases; nucleotides outside the gene matches: 4. The CDR3 length is 14 residues.